This TCR beta chain was sequenced during a study of OX40 agonist ivuxolimab in advanced cancers. Background on the study: Dose-escalation patients' cancers were hepatocellular carcinoma, melanoma, renal cell or head and neck cancer.

Regarding this clone: Its antigen remains unidentified.

Sequencing was performed with immunoSEQ multiplex PCR; in TCRdb, only in-frame clones are kept and a portion is missing. The table has tens of thousands of clones, roughly 91% seen once; the top ten hold around 2.5%. Deletions cut 4 bases from V and 5 bases from J, with 15 bases between. The CDR3 runs to 15 residues. CDR1 SNHLY and CDR2 FYNNEI come from the germline V gene. No patient had autoimmune disease or received systemic immunosuppression. Study conclusions and caveats: Expansion of clones was among the lowest in partial responders at 0.1-3.0 mg/kg. Also present in some nonresponders was a low level of normalized T-cell clonal expansion.

This material consisted of CD4+ or CD8+ T cells sorted from blood, taken in a trial of the OX40 agonist ivuxolimab. This receptor was identified in an adult with an advanced solid tumor such as melanoma, head and neck, liver or kidney cancer. The V gene is TRBV2, the J gene TRBJ1-5, with no clear D. CDR3 protein: CASSGSAANYQPQHF. The CDR3 coding sequence is TGTGCCAGCAGTGGATCGGCAGCAAATTATCAGCCCCAGCATTTT.